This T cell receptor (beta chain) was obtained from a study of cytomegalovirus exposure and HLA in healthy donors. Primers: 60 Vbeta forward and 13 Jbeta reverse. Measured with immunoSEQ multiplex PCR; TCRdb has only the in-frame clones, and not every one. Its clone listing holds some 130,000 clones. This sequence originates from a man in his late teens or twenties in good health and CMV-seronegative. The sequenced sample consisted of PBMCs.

DNA for the CDR3: TGTGCCAGTAGTATCGCACAGGAATACCGCGGCTACACCTTC. Its protein is CASSIAQEYRGYTF. V gene TRBV19 combines with J gene TRBJ1-2; possibly TRBD1 for D (5 bases). Germline loops: CDR1 LNHDA, CDR2 SQIVND (reference sequence). V was cut by 3 bases and J by 8 bases, with 16 bases left in between. This CDR3 comprises 14 residues. Complete variable domain (other parts from reference TRBV19 and TRBJ1-2): DGGITQSPKYLFRKEGQNVTLSCEQNLNHDAMYWYRQDPGQGLRLIYYSQIVNDFQKGDIAEGYSVSREKKESFPLTVTSAQKNPTAFYLCASSIAQEYRGYTFGSGTRLTVV.